This TCR beta chain was identified in a study of glioma-infiltrating T cells. The germline V gene encodes CDR1 MGHRA and CDR2 YSYEKL. This CDR3 is 16 amino acids long. Study-wide points: Non-neoplastic patients had below-expected tissue-blood divergence, while all gliomas exceeded expectation. CDR3 overlap between tissue and blood was very small.

This clonotype was observed at least ten times. What it recognizes is unknown. One end of the junction varies from germline; a read error may be responsible. The iRepertoire nested amplicon-rescue multiplex PCR amplified TCR alpha and beta CDR3s from RNA. One-step reverse transcription and amplification started from about 100-400 ng of tissue mRNA or PBMC total RNA. TCRdb fed the multiplex PCR reads into MiXCR, producing one record per CDR3 protein. This sample has approximately 190,000 distinct CDR3 sequences; roughly a third occur once, and the top ten carry about 19%. The chain uses TRBV4-1 and TRBJ2-7; TRBD2 aligns across 9 bases. Sequencing input: glioma tissue, nonneoplastic brain tissue, or PBMCs (not recorded which). This clonotype was sampled from a human donor with low-grade glioma or glioblastoma, undergoing nonglioma brain surgery, or in good health (not recorded which). CDR3 protein: CASSQDILAGAYVQYF. The CDR3 DNA reads TGCGCCAGCAGCCAAGATATACTAGCGGGTGCCTACGTGCAGTACTTC.